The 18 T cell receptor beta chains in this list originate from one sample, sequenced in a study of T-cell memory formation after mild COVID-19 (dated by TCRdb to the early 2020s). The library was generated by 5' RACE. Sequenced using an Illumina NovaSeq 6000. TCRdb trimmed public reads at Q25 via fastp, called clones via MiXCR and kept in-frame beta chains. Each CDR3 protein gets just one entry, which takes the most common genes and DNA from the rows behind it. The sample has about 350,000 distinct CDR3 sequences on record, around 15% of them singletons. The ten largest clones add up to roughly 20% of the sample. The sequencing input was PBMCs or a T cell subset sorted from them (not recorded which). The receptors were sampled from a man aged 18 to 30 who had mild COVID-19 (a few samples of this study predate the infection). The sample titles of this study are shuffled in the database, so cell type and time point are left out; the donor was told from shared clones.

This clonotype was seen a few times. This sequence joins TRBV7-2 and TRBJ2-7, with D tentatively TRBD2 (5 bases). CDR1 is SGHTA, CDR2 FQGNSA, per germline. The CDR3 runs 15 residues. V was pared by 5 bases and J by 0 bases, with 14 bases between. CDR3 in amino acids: CASSLPSGFSYEQYF. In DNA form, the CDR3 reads TGTGCCAGCAGCCTACCGTCGGGGTTCTCCTACGAGCAGTACTTC.

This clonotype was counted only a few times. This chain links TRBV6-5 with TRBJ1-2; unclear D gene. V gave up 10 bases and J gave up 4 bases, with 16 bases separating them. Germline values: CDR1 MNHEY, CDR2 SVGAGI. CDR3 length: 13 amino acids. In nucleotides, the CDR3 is TGTGCCATCCGCCGGGGTGGAACCTATGGCTACACCTTC. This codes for CAIRRGGTYGYTF.

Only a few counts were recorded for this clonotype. CDR3 in amino acids: CASRQASSYEQYF. CDR3 nucleotide sequence: TGTGCCAGTAGACAGGCCAGCTCCTACGAGCAGTACTTC. V gene TRBV7-9 combines with J gene TRBJ2-7; D possibly corresponds to TRBD1 (6 bases). Germline V CDR1 and CDR2: SEHNR, FQNEAQ (reference sequence). This CDR3 contains 13 residues. Trimming pared 9 bases from V and 0 bases from J, leaving 12 bases between.

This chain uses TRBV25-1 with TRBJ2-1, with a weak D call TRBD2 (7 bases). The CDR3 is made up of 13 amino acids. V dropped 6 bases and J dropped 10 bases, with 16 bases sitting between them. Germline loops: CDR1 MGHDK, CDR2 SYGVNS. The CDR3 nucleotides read TGTGCCAGCAGAGATCGGGGGGCTGACGAGCAGTTCTTC. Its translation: CASRDRGADEQFF.

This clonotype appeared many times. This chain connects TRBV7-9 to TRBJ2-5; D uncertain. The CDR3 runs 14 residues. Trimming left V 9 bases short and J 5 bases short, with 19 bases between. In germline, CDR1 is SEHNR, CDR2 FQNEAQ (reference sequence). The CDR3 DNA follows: TGTGCCAGTAAACGAGTGACGGCCCTGGAGACCCAGTACTTC. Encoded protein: CASKRVTALETQYF. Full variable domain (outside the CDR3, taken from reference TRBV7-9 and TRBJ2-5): DTGVSQNPRHKITKRGQNVTFRCDPISEHNRLYWYRQTLGQGPEFLTYFQNEAQLEKSRLLSDRFSAERPKGSFSTLEIQRTEQGDSAMYLCASKRVTALETQYFGPGTRLLVL.

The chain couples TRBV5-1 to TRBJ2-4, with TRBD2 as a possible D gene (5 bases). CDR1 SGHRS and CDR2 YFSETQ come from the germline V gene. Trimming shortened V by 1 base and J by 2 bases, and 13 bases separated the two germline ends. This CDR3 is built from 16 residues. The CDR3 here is CASSLLSGGSKNIQYF. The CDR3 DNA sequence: TGCGCCAGCAGCTTGCTTTCAGGAGGATCCAAAAACATTCAGTACTTC.

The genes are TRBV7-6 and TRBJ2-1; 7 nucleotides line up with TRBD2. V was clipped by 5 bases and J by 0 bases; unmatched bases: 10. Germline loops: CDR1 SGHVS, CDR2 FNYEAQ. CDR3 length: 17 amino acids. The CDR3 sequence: CASSARWRGSSYNEQFF. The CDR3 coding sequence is TGTGCCAGCAGCGCGCGATGGCGGGGGAGCTCCTACAATGAGCAGTTCTTC.

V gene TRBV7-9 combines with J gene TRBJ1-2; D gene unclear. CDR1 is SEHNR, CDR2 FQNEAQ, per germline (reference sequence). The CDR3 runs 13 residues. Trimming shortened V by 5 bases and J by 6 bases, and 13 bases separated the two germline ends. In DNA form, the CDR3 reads TGTGCCAGCAGCCGGTCGCAAGGGAATGGCTACACCTTC. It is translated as CASSRSQGNGYTF. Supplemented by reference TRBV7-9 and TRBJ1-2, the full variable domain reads DTGVSQNPRHKITKRGQNVTFRCDPISEHNRLYWYRQTLGQGPEFLTYFQNEAQLEKSRLLSDRFSAERPKGSFSTLEIQRTEQGDSAMYLCASSRSQGNGYTFGSGTRLTVV.

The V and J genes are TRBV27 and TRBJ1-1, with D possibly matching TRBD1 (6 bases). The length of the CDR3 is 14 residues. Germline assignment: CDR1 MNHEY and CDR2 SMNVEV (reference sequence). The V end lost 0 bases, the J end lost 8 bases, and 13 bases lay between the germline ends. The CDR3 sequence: CASSLSWGRGEAFF. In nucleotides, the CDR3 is TGTGCCAGCAGTTTATCTTGGGGGCGAGGGGAAGCTTTCTTT.

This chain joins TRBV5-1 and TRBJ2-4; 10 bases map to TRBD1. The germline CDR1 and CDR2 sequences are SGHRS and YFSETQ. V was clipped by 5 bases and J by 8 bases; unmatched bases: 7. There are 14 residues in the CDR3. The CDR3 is CASRPTGGEDIQYF. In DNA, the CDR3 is TGCGCCAGCAGGCCGACAGGGGGCGAGGACATTCAGTACTTC.

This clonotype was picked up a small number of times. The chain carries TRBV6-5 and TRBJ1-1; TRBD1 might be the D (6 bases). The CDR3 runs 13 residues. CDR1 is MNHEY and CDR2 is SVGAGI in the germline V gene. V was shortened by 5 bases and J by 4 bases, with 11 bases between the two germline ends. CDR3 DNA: TGTGCCAGCAGTCACCAGGGGCTCACTGAAGCTTTCTTT. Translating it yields CASSHQGLTEAFF.

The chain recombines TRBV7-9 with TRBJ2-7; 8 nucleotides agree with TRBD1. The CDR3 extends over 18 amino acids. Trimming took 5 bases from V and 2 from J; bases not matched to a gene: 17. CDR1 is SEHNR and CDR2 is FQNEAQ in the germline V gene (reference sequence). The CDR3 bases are TGTGCCAGCAGCCCGACCGGGACAGGAACCATCTTTACCTACGAGCAGTACGTC. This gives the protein CASSPTGTGTIFTYEQYV.

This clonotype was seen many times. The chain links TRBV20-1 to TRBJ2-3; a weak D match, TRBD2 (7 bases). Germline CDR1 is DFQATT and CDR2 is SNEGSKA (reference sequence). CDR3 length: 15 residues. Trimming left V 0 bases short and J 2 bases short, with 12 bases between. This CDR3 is CSARDRRGLTDTQYF. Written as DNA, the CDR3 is TGCAGTGCTAGAGATCGGCGGGGGCTCACAGATACGCAGTATTTT.

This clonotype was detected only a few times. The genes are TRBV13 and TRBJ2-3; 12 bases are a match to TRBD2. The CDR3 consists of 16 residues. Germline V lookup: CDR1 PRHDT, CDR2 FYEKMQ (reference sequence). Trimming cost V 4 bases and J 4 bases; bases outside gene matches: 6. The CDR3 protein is CASSSPTSGGPDTQYF. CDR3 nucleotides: TGTGCCAGCAGCTCCCCGACTAGCGGGGGCCCAGATACGCAGTATTTT.

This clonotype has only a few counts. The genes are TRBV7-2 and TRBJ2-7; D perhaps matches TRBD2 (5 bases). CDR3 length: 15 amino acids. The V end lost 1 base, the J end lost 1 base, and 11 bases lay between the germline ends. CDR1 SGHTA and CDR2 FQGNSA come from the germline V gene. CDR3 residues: CASSLVRGGSYEQYF. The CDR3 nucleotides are TGTGCCAGCAGCTTAGTCCGGGGTGGGTCCTACGAGCAGTACTTC.

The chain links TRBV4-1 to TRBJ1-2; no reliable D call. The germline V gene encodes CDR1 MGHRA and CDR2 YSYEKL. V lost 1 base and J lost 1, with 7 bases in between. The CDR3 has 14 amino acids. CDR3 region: CASSQAGGNYGYTF. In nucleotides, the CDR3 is TGCGCCAGCAGCCAAGCTGGCGGTAACTATGGCTACACCTTC.

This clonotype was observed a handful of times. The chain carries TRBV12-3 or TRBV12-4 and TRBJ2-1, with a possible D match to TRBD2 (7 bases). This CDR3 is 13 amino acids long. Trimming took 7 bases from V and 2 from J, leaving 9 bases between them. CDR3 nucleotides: TGTGCCAGCAACGGGGGGCCCTACAATGAGCAGTTCTTC. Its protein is CASNGGPYNEQFF.

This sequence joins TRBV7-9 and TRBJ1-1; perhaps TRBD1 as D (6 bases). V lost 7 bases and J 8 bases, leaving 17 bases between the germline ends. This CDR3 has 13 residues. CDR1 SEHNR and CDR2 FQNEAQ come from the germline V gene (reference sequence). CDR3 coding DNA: TGTGCCAGCACCGGGACAAGAATATTCGAAGCTTTCTTT. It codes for CASTGTRIFEAFF. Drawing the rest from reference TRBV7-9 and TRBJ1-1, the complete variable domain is DTGVSQNPRHKITKRGQNVTFRCDPISEHNRLYWYRQTLGQGPEFLTYFQNEAQLEKSRLLSDRFSAERPKGSFSTLEIQRTEQGDSAMYLCASTGTRIFEAFFGQGTRLTVV.